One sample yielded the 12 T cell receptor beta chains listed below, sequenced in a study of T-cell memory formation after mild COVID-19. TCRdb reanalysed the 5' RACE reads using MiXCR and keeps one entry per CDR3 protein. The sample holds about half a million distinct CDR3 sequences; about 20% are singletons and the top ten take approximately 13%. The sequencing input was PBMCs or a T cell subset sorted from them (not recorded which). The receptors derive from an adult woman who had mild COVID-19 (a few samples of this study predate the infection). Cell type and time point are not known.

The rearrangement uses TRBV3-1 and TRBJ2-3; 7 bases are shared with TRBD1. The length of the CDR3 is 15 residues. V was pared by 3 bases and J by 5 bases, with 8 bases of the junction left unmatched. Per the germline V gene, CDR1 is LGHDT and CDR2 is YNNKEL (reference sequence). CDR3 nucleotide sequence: TGTGCCAGCAGCCACGACCGGGACAGCGAAGATACGCAGTATTTT. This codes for CASSHDRDSEDTQYF.

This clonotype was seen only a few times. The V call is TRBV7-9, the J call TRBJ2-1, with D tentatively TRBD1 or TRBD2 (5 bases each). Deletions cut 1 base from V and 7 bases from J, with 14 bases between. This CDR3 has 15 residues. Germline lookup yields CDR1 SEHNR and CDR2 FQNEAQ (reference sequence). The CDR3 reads CASSLGYQGENEQFF. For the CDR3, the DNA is TGTGCCAGCAGCTTAGGGTACCAAGGGGAGAATGAGCAGTTCTTC.

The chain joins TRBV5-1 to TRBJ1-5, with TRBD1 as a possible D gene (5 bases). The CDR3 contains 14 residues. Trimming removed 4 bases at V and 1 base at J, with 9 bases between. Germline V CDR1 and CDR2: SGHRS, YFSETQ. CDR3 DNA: TGCGCCAGCAGCCCAGGGAAAAGCAATCAGCCCCAGCATTTT. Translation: CASSPGKSNQPQHF.

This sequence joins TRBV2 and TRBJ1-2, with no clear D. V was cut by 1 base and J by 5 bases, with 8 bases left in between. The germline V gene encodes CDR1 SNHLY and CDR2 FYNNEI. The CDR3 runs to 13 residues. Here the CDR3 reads CASSEGLGYGYTF. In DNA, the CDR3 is TGTGCCAGCAGTGAAGGCCTGGGGTATGGCTACACCTTC.

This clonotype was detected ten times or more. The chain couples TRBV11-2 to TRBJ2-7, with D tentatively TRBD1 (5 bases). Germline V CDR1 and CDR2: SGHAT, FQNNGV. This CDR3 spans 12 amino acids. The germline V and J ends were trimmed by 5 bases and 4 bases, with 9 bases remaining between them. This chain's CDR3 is CASSLQAYEQYF. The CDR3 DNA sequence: TGTGCCAGCAGCCTACAGGCGTACGAGCAGTACTTC.

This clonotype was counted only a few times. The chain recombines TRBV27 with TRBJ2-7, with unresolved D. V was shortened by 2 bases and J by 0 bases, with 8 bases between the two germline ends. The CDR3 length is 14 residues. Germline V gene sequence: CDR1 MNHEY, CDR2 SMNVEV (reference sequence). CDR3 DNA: TGTGCCAGCAGTTTACGTGGGTTCTCCTACGAGCAGTACTTC. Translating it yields CASSLRGFSYEQYF.

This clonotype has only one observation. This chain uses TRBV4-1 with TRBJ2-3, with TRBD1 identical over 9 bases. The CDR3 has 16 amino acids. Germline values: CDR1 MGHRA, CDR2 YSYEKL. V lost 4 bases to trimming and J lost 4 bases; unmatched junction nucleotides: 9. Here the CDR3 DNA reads TGCGCCAGCAGCCCCCGGGACAGGGTTTTCGCAGATACGCAGTATTTT. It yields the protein CASSPRDRVFADTQYF.

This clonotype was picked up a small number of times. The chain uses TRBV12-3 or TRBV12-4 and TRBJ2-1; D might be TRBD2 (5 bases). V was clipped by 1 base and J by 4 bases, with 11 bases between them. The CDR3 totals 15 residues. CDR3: CASSLGAGSYNEQFF. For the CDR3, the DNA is TGTGCCAGCAGTTTAGGTGCGGGTTCTTACAATGAGCAGTTCTTC.

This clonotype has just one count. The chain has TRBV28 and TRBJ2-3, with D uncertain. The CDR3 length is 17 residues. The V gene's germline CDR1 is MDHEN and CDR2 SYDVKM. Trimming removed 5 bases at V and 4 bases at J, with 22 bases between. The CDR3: CASSPPELLKPPDTQYF. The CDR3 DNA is TGTGCCAGCAGTCCACCGGAACTCCTCAAGCCCCCAGATACGCAGTATTTT.

The CDR3 loop reads CAWDLVNIQYF. CDR3 coding DNA: TGTGCCTGGGATTTGGTGAACATTCAGTACTTC. The V and J genes are TRBV30 and TRBJ2-4; D not resolved. Trimming removed 5 bases at V and 7 bases at J, with 9 bases between. The CDR3 totals 11 residues. CDR1 is GTSNPN, CDR2 SVGIG, per germline (reference sequence).

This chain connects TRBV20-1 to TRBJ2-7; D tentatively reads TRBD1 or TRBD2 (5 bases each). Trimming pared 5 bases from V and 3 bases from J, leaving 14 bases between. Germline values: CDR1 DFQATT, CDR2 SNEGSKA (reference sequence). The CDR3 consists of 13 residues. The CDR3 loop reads CSAWDPEGYEQYF. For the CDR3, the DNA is TGCAGTGCTTGGGACCCTGAAGGCTACGAGCAGTACTTC.

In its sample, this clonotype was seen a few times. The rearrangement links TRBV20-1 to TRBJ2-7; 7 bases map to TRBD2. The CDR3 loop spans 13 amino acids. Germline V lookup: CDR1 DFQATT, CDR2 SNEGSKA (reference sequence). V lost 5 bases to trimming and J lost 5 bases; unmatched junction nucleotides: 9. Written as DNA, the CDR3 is TGCAGTGCTGAGTGGGGAGGGATGGACGAGCAGTACTTC. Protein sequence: CSAEWGGMDEQYF.